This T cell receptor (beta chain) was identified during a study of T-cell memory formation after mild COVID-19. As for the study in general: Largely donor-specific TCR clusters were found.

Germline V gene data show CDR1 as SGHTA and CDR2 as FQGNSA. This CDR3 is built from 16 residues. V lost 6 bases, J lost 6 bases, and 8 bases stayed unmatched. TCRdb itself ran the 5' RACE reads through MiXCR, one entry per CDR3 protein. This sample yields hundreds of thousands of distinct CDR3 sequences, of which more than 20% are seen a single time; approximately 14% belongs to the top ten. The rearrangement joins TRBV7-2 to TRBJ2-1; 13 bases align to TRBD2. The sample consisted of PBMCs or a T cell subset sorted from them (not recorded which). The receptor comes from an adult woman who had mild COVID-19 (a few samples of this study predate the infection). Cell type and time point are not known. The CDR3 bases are TGTGCCAGCAGGCCCCCGGGACTAGCGGGGTCCAATGAGCAGTTCTTC. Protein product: CASRPPGLAGSNEQFF.